What follows describes a single T cell receptor beta chain. CDR1 MNHEY and CDR2 SMNVEV come from the germline V gene (reference sequence). The CDR3 is 16 amino acids. The ends lost 6 bases at V and 7 bases at J; junction bases unmatched: 8. Per the authors' pipeline: Amplifying reference gene primers gave estimates of nucleated cell counts. TCRdb keeps only in-frame clones here, not all; method: immunoSEQ multiplex PCR. That table is the source of V, J and clone size, and D and trimming were worked out from the DNA. The data hold under 95,000 clones, with more than 85% observed a single time. The sample comes from a study of blood T cell repertoires in COVID-19. Study information: COVID-19 samples from acute and convalescent phases originated in the United States, Italy and Spain. PBMCs, B-cell-depleted T cells, or T cells provided the cDNA or gDNA that made up the material.

Sequences were obtained from peripheral blood. The chain has TRBV27 and TRBJ2-1, with 14 bases fitting TRBD2. The receptor comes from a man aged 35 to 55 with acute or convalescent COVID-19. The CDR3 DNA reads as TGTGCCAGCAGCCGACTAGCGGGAGGGCAGTATAATGAGCAGTTCTTC. Amino acids: CASSRLAGGQYNEQFF.